The entry below describes one TCR beta chain. The CDR3 consists of 14 residues. Germline CDR1 reads ENHRY; CDR2 reads SYGVKD. The V gene end was trimmed by 4 bases and the J gene end by 6 bases; junction bases not matched to a gene: 6. This entry is derived from a study of shared clonotypes between healthy human individuals. The repertoire was sequenced with immunoSEQ multiplex PCR; TCRdb's copy has only in-frame clones and lacks some. Of about 1 million clones detected, about 80% appear once; the ten largest clones hold approximately 1.5%. The receptor comes from a man aged 18-30 years in good health. The chain has TRBV10-3 and TRBJ2-1, with TRBD2 matching over 7 bases. Material for sequencing was memory CD4+ T cells sorted from blood. Specified subset: CD45RA-negative fraction. The CDR3 sequence: CAISVAGEGNEQFF. In DNA form, the CDR3 reads TGTGCCATCAGTGTGGCGGGAGAGGGCAATGAGCAGTTCTTC.